These 30 T cell receptor beta chains originate from one sample sequenced in a study of T-cell memory formation after mild COVID-19. TCRdb re-called the 5' RACE reads with MiXCR, one entry per CDR3 protein. The data hold almost 550,000 distinct CDR3 sequences, with roughly 22% observed a single time. The sample was PBMCs or a T cell subset sorted from them (not recorded which). All receptors come from an adult woman who had mild COVID-19 (a few samples of this study predate the infection). Cell type and time point are not known.

This clonotype was picked up a small number of times. This chain connects TRBV3-1 to TRBJ2-3; weak D call: TRBD1 (6 bases). The V gene's germline CDR1 is LGHDT and CDR2 YNNKEL (reference sequence). CDR3 length equals 16 residues. V was trimmed by 4 bases and J by 4 bases, leaving 18 bases between them. The CDR3 sequence: CASSRPGRQDADTQYF. CDR3 sequence (DNA): TGTGCCAGCAGCCGACCCGGCCGACAGGACGCAGATACGCAGTATTTT.

J is TRBJ2-7 and V is TRBV12-3 or TRBV12-4; 9 nucleotides line up with TRBD2. V was clipped by 5 bases and J by 1 base; unmatched bases: 9. This CDR3 contains 16 residues. CDR3 coding DNA: TGTGCCAGCAGTCCGCTTGGTAGCGGGGGATCCTACGAGCAGTACTTC. It codes for CASSPLGSGGSYEQYF.

This clonotype was detected a few times. The V and J genes are TRBV3-1 and TRBJ1-6; 7 bases are a match to TRBD1. The CDR3 length is 15 residues. Germline V gives CDR1 LGHDT, CDR2 YNNKEL (reference sequence). With 2 bases clipped from V and 7 bases from J, the junction kept 5 bases outside the gene matches. The CDR3 DNA reads TGTGCCAGCAGCCAAACAGGGGTGAGGAATTCACCCCTCCACTTT. This translates into CASSQTGVRNSPLHF. The full variable domain, its missing parts supplied by reference TRBV3-1 and TRBJ1-6, is DTAVSQTPKYLVTQMGNDKSIKCEQNLGHDTMYWYKQDSKKFLKIMFSYNNKELIINETVPNRFSPKSPDKAHLNLHINSLELGDSAVYFCASSQTGVRNSPLHFGNGTRLTVT.

Ten or more counts support this clonotype. The gene calls are TRBV24-1 and TRBJ2-7; the D gene is possibly TRBD2 (5 bases). V was shortened by 3 bases and J by 2 bases, with 10 bases between the two germline ends. Germline V gene sequence: CDR1 KGHDR, CDR2 SFDVKD. The CDR3 runs 14 residues. CDR3 DNA sequence: TGTGCCACCAGTGATCCGGCCGGGACCTACGAGCAGTACTTC. As protein: CATSDPAGTYEQYF.

The chain recombines TRBV9 with TRBJ2-2; D remains ambiguous. The V end was cut by 5 bases, the J end by 3 bases, with 8 bases between. Germline V gives CDR1 SGDLS, CDR2 YYNGEE. The CDR3 sequence is 13 residues long. The CDR3 DNA follows: TGTGCCAGCAGATATTCTTACACCGGGGAGCTGTTTTTT. It specifies CASRYSYTGELFF. Supplemented by reference TRBV9 and TRBJ2-2, the full variable domain reads DSGVTQTPKHLITATGQRVTLRCSPRSGDLSVYWYQQSLDQGLQFLIQYYNGEERAKGNILERFSAQQFPDLHSELNLSSLELGDSALYFCASRYSYTGELFFGEGSRLTVL.

V usage is TRBV5-1 and J usage is TRBJ2-7, with 9 bases that match TRBD1. The CDR3 sequence is 15 residues long. V lost 0 bases to trimming and J lost 3 bases; unmatched junction nucleotides: 4. Germline V gene sequence: CDR1 SGHRS, CDR2 YFSETQ. The CDR3 sequence is CASSLGGQGIYEQYF. CDR3 DNA: TGCGCCAGCAGCTTGGGGGGACAGGGAATCTACGAGCAGTACTTC.

The J gene is TRBJ2-5, the V gene TRBV6-2 or TRBV6-3; TRBD1 matches 8 bases. V dropped 5 bases and J dropped 7; count of bases not matched to a gene: 6. Germline loops: CDR1 MNHEY, CDR2 SVGEGT. The CDR3 sequence is 13 residues long. The chain's CDR3 is CASSHRGSGTQYF. The CDR3 region has the DNA TGTGCCAGCAGTCACAGGGGGAGTGGGACCCAGTACTTC.

The chain links TRBV27 to TRBJ1-1; the D is unclear. Looked up from germline, CDR1 is MNHEY and CDR2 is SMNVEV (reference sequence). Trimming pared 3 bases from V and 1 base from J, leaving 15 bases between. The CDR3 totals 16 residues. DNA for the CDR3: TGTGCCAGCAGTTTTGCAACTCGCAGAACGAACACTGAAGCTTTCTTT. As protein: CASSFATRRTNTEAFF.

There are a few counts of this clonotype. The genes are TRBV7-7 and TRBJ2-1, with 8 positions matching TRBD1. The CDR3 extends over 14 amino acids. V lost 2 bases and J lost 7; bases outside the gene matches: 4. CDR1 SSHAT and CDR2 FNYEAQ come from the germline V gene (reference sequence). The CDR3 sequence is CASSLSRGQNEQFF. The CDR3 DNA sequence: TGTGCCAGCAGCTTATCCAGGGGGCAAAATGAGCAGTTCTTC.

The chain uses TRBV4-1 and TRBJ1-4; possibly TRBD1 for D (6 bases). Germline-derived CDR1 and CDR2 are MGHRA and YSYEKL. CDR3 length: 15 amino acids. The germline V and J ends were trimmed by 2 bases and 8 bases, with 15 bases remaining between them. The CDR3 protein is CASSQLQGFKEKLFF. CDR3 nucleotide sequence: TGCGCCAGCAGCCAACTCCAGGGGTTCAAGGAAAAACTGTTTTTT.

This clonotype came up a few times. The V call is TRBV5-1, the J call TRBJ2-7; 7 nucleotides line up with TRBD1. Looked up from germline, CDR1 is SGHRS and CDR2 is YFSETQ. The CDR3 consists of 12 residues. Trimming at V came to 2 bases and at J to 7 bases, leaving 3 bases not matched to a gene. The CDR3 here is CASSFTGEEQYF. CDR3 sequence (DNA): TGCGCCAGCAGCTTTACAGGGGAAGAGCAGTACTTC.

This clonotype was picked up one time. V gene TRBV2 combines with J gene TRBJ1-2; D is uncertain. This CDR3 region has 13 residues. Germline-derived CDR1 and CDR2 are SNHLY and FYNNEI. Trimming stripped 11 bases from V and 2 bases from J, with 15 bases between. CDR3 loop: CASGLKPNYGYTF. In DNA form, the CDR3 reads TGTGCCTCCGGACTGAAACCGAACTATGGCTACACCTTC.

The chain links TRBV5-1 to TRBJ2-1; D gene uncertain. The CDR3 sequence is 13 residues long. The V gene's germline CDR1 is SGHRS and CDR2 YFSETQ. V dropped 4 bases and J dropped 7 bases, with 12 bases sitting between them. CDR3 amino acids: CASSPLGVNEQFF. In DNA form, the CDR3 reads TGCGCCAGCAGCCCCCTAGGCGTTAATGAGCAGTTCTTC.

This rearrangement joins TRBV11-2 to TRBJ2-5; tentative D call: TRBD2 (6 bases). CDR3 length: 16 residues. In germline, CDR1 is SGHAT, CDR2 FQNNGV. With 1 base removed from V and 2 bases from J, the gap between germline ends came to 14 bases. The CDR3 coding sequence is TGTGCCAGCAGCTTAGGGGTTCGGCGGGGTCAAGAGACCCAGTACTTC. Protein product: CASSLGVRRGQETQYF.

This sequence joins TRBV12-3 or TRBV12-4 and TRBJ2-1, with D perhaps matching TRBD1 or TRBD2 (5 bases each). The CDR3 has 13 amino acids. Trimming stripped 7 bases from V and 6 bases from J, with 13 bases between. CDR3 sequence reads: CASTGTVINEQFF. For the CDR3, the DNA is TGTGCCAGCACCGGGACGGTGATCAATGAGCAGTTCTTC.

In its sample, this clonotype was seen many times. The V gene is TRBV7-8, the J gene TRBJ2-2; no definite D call. Germline CDR1 reads SGHVS; CDR2 reads FQNEAQ. CDR3 length equals 11 residues. V was pared by 6 bases and J by 5 bases, with 4 bases between. The CDR3 DNA reads as TGTGCCAGCAGGGGAACCGGGGAGCTGTTTTTT. It is translated as CASRGTGELFF.

The table lists this clonotype with a few counts. The chain is built from TRBV7-2 and TRBJ2-2, with 7 positions matching TRBD2. The CDR3 runs to 16 residues. The trim removed 8 bases at V and 5 bases at J, leaving 14 bases unmatched. Germline values: CDR1 SGHTA, CDR2 FQGNSA. The CDR3 coding sequence is TGTGCCAGCTACCCTGGGAGGGCCTCGGGGACCGGGGAGCTGTTTTTT. This gives the protein CASYPGRASGTGELFF.

V and J are TRBV6-2 or TRBV6-3 and TRBJ2-1; TRBD1 is a possible D gene (5 bases). The CDR3 covers 14 residues. Deletions cut 0 bases from V and 10 bases from J, with 13 bases between. Germline V CDR1 and CDR2: MNHEY, SVGEGT. The CDR3 sequence is CASSYSTSTGEQFF. For the CDR3, the DNA is TGTGCCAGCAGTTACTCGACTTCTACAGGAGAGCAGTTCTTC.

V usage is TRBV25-1 and J usage is TRBJ1-2, with 8 bases identical to TRBD1. J lost 8 bases, V lost 1 base, and 15 bases had no gene match. CDR3 length equals 17 residues. CDR1 MGHDK and CDR2 SYGVNS come from the germline V gene. For the CDR3, the DNA is TGTGCCAGCAGTGAATCGACGACAGGGGTGGAAACTCGGGGCTACACCTTC. This sequence encodes CASSESTTGVETRGYTF.

This chain links TRBV18 with TRBJ2-7, with 9 bases that match TRBD1. The CDR3 covers 16 residues. The V segment lost 5 bases and the J segment 1 base; nucleotides outside the gene matches: 9. In germline, CDR1 is KGHSH, CDR2 LQKENI. CDR3 region: CASSSYTGGISYEQYF. The DNA for the CDR3 is TGTGCCAGCTCATCTTATACAGGGGGCATATCCTACGAGCAGTACTTC.

V is TRBV19 and J is TRBJ2-7; 8 bases fit TRBD1. J lost 4 bases, V lost 3 bases, and 5 bases had no gene match. The CDR3 runs to 14 residues. CDR1 is LNHDA, CDR2 SQIVND, per germline (reference sequence). The CDR3, as DNA: TGTGCCAGTAGTATCAGACAGGGGCGGTACGAGCAGTACTTC. Residues: CASSIRQGRYEQYF.

A few counts support this clonotype. CDR3 nucleotides: TGTGCCAGCAGTTTCACCGGGCGCGGTCCTGGTGAAAAACTGTTTTTT. This encodes CASSFTGRGPGEKLFF. The V gene is TRBV28, the J gene TRBJ1-4; D not certain. Trimming shortened V by 3 bases and J by 7 bases, and 18 bases separated the two germline ends. This CDR3 has 16 residues. CDR1 is MDHEN, CDR2 SYDVKM, per germline. The complete variable domain, with remaining parts taken from reference TRBV28 and TRBJ1-4, reads DVKVTQSSRYLVKRTGEKVFLECVQDMDHENMFWYRQDPGLGLRLIYFSYDVKMKEKGDIPEGYSVSREKKERFSLILESASTNQTSMYLCASSFTGRGPGEKLFFGSGTQLSVL.

In this sample, this clonotype turned up many times. V gene TRBV12-5 combines with J gene TRBJ1-1, with unresolved D. The CDR3 runs to 13 residues. V was cut by 7 bases and J by 1 base, with 10 bases left in between. The germline V gene has CDR1 LGHNT and CDR2 FRNRAP. The CDR3 here is CASALKTNTEAFF. CDR3 in DNA: TGTGCTAGTGCCCTAAAGACGAACACTGAAGCTTTCTTT.

J is TRBJ2-5 and V is TRBV11-1, with TRBD2 matching 7 bases. Germline V gene sequence: CDR1 SGHAT, CDR2 FQDESV (reference sequence). The V and J ends lost 2 bases and 1 base, in that order; junction bases with no gene match: 7. The CDR3 spans 16 residues. CDR3 bases: TGTGCCAGCAGCTTATACGGGGCTAGCGGCCAAGAGACCCAGTACTTC. This codes for CASSLYGASGQETQYF.

This clonotype was observed a few times. This rearrangement joins TRBV5-5 to TRBJ1-3; D gene uncertain. The V end lost 0 bases, the J end lost 0 bases, and 10 bases lay between the germline ends. CDR3 size: 16 residues. Germline lookup yields CDR1 SGHKS and CDR2 YYEKEE (reference sequence). Here the CDR3 reads CASSLGLGNSGNTIYF. As DNA, the CDR3 is TGTGCCAGCAGCTTGGGGCTTGGGAACTCTGGAAACACCATATATTTT.

The chain links TRBV3-1 to TRBJ2-1; TRBD2 matches 8 bases. Per the germline V gene, CDR1 is LGHDT and CDR2 is YNNKEL (reference sequence). V lost 1 base to trimming and J lost 6 bases; unmatched junction nucleotides: 8. The CDR3 is made up of 16 amino acids. The CDR3 protein is CASSQVQAGVGNEQFF. The CDR3 region has the DNA TGTGCCAGCAGCCAAGTGCAAGCGGGAGTGGGCAATGAGCAGTTCTTC.

This chain joins TRBV9 and TRBJ2-3; 10 bases are a match to TRBD2. Trimming cost V 0 bases and J 2 bases; bases outside gene matches: 3. The CDR3 length is 16 residues. Germline V gene data show CDR1 as SGDLS and CDR2 as YYNGEE. The CDR3 DNA follows: TGTGCCAGCAGCGTAGCTAGCGGGGGAATCACAGATACGCAGTATTTT. Translated: CASSVASGGITDTQYF.

The chain joins TRBV5-1 to TRBJ2-5; 11 bases match TRBD2. The CDR3 extends over 15 amino acids. V shed 7 bases, J shed 5 bases, and the junction held 10 bases outside the gene matches. Germline V gene data show CDR1 as SGHRS and CDR2 as YFSETQ. This chain's CDR3 is CASRGQLAGVETQYF. DNA for the CDR3: TGCGCCAGCCGGGGTCAACTAGCGGGAGTGGAGACCCAGTACTTC.

The gene calls are TRBV28 and TRBJ2-7; D could derive from TRBD1 or TRBD2 (6 bases each). Per germline, CDR1 MDHEN and CDR2 SYDVKM. This CDR3 region has 18 residues. V was cut by 5 bases and J by 2 bases, with 25 bases left in between. CDR3 bases: TGTGCCAGCAGTCTACCCTTCCGGGGGCTCCCGCTAACCTACGAGCAGTACTTC. Protein product: CASSLPFRGLPLTYEQYF.

This clonotype was observed at least ten times. The chain has TRBV5-5 and TRBJ2-1; D is tentatively TRBD1 or TRBD2 (5 bases each). Germline V lookup: CDR1 SGHKS, CDR2 YYEKEE (reference sequence). Between the trimmed V and J ends, which lost 4 bases and 8 bases, there was a span of 22 bases. This CDR3 region has 16 residues. CDR3 sequence reads: CASSLGATARTDEQFF. CDR3 DNA: TGTGCCAGCAGCCTGGGAGCGACAGCTCGAACAGATGAGCAGTTCTTC.